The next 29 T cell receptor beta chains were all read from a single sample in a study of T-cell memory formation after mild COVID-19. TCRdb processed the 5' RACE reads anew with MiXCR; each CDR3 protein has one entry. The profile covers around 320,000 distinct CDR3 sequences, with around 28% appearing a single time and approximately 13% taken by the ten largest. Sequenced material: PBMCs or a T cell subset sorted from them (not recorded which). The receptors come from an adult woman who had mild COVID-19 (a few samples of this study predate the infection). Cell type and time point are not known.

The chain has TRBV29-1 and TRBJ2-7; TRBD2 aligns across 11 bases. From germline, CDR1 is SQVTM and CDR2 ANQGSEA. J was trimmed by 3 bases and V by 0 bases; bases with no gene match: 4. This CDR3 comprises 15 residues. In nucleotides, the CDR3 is TGCAGCGTTGAAGATGGCCTAGCGGGGGGCTACGAGCAGTACTTC. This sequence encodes CSVEDGLAGGYEQYF.

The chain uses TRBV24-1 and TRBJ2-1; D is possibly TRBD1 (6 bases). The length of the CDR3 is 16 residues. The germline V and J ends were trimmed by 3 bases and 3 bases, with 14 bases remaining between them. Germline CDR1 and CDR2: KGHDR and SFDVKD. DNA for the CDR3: TGTGCCACCAGTGATCCTCAGGGGACACACTACAATGAGCAGTTCTTC. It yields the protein CATSDPQGTHYNEQFF.

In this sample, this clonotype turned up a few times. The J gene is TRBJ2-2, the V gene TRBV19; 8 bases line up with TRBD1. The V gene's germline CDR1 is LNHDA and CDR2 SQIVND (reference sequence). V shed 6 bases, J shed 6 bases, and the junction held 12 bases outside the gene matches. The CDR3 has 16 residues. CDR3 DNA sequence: TGTGCCAGTAGGGGGGACAGGAGACTTAACGCCGGGGAGCTGTTTTTT. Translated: CASRGDRRLNAGELFF.

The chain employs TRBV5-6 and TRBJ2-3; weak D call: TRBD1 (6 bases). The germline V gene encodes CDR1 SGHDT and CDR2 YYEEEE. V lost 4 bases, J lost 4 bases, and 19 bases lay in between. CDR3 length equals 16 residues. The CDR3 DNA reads TGTGCCAGCAGCCAGAGACTCTTCCAGGGGCCAGATACGCAGTATTTT. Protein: CASSQRLFQGPDTQYF.

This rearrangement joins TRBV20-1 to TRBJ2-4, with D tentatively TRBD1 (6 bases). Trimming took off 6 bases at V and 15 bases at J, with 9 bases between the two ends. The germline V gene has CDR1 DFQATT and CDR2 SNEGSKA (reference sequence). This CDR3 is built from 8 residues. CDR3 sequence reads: CSAKGVYF. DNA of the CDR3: TGCAGTGCCAAGGGGGTGTACTTC.

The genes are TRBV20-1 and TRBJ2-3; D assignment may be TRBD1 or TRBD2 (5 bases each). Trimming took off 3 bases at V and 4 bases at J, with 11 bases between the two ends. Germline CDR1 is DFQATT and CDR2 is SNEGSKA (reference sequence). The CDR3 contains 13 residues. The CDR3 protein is CSARPRGADTQYF. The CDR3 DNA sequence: TGCAGTGCTAGGCCACGGGGCGCAGATACGCAGTATTTT.

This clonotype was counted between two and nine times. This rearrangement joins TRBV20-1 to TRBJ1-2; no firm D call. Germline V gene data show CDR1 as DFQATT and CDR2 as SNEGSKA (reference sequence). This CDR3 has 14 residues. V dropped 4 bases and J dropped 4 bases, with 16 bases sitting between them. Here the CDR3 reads CSAMRRGTIYGYTF. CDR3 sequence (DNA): TGCAGTGCTATGAGGAGAGGCACTATCTATGGCTACACCTTC.

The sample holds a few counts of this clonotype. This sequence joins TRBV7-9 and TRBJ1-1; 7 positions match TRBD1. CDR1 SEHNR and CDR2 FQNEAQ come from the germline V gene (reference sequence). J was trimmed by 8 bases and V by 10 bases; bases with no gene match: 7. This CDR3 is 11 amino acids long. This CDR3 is CAIRPGQEAFF. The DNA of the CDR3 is TGTGCCATCCGACCGGGACAGGAAGCTTTCTTT.

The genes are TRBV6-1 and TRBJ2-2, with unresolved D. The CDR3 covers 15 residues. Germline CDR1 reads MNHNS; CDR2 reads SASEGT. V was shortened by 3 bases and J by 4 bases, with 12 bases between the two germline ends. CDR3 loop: CASSDLSSITGELFF. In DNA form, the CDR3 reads TGTGCCAGCAGTGACCTAAGTTCGATCACCGGGGAGCTGTTTTTT.

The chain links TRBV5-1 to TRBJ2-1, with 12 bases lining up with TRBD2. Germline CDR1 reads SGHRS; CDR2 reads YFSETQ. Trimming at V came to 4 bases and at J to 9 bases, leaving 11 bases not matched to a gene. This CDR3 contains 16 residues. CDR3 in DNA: TGCGCCAGCAGCCCGACCCCTAGCGGGAGGGCCCCTGAGCAGTTCTTC. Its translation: CASSPTPSGRAPEQFF.

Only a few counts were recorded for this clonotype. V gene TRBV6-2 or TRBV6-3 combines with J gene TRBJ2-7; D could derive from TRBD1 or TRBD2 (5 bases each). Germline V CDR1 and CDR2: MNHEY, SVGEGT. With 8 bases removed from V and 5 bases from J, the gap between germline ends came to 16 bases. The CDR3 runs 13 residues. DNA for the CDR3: TGTGCCAGCGGCACCGGGACGTACGACGAGCAGTACTTC. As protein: CASGTGTYDEQYF.

CDR3 amino acids: CASSPDSGRLYNEQFF. In DNA, the CDR3 is TGTGCCAGCTCACCTGATAGCGGGAGGCTATACAATGAGCAGTTCTTC. The chain couples TRBV18 to TRBJ2-1; 10 positions agree with TRBD2. Germline CDR1 KGHSH, CDR2 LQKENI. CDR3 length: 16 amino acids. V lost 3 bases, J lost 4 bases, and 6 bases stayed unmatched.

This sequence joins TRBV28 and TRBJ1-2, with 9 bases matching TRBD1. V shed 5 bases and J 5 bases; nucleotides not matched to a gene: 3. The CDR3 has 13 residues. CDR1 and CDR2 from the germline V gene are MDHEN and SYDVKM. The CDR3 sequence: CASSGGQGYGYTF. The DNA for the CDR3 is TGTGCCAGCAGTGGGGGACAGGGATATGGCTACACCTTC.

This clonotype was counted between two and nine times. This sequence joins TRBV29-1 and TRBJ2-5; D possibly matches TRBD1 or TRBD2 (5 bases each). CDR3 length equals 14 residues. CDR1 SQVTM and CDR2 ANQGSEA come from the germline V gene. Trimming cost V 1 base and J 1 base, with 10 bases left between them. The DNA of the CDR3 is TGCAGCGTTGAAGTGTGGGGGTCCCAAGAGACCCAGTACTTC. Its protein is CSVEVWGSQETQYF.

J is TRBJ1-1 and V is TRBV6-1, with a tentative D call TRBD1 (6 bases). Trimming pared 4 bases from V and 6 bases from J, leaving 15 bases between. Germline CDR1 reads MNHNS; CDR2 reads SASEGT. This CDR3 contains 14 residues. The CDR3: CASSADSEEAEAFF. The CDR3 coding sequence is TGTGCCAGCAGTGCGGACAGCGAGGAGGCTGAAGCTTTCTTT.

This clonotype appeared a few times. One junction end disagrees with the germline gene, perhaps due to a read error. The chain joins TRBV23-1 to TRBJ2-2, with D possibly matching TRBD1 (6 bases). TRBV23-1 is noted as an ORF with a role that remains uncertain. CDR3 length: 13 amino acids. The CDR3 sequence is CASSQGWGRPAIF. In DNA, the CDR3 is TGCGCCAGCAGTCAAGGGTGGGGGCGCCCCGCAATTTTT.

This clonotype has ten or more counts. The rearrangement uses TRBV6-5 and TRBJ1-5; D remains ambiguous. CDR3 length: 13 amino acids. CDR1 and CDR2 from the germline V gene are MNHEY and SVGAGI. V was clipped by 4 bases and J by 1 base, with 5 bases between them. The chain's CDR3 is CASSSWSNQPQHF. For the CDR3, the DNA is TGTGCCAGCAGTTCATGGAGCAATCAGCCCCAGCATTTT.

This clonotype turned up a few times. CDR3 nucleotide sequence: TGTGCCAGCAGTTACTCGTGGCCAGGGGGAGATACGCAGTATTTT. It translates to CASSYSWPGGDTQYF. This chain connects TRBV6-2 or TRBV6-3 to TRBJ2-3; 7 bases are a match to TRBD1. V gave up 0 bases and J gave up 5 bases; unmatched junction bases: 5. The germline V gene encodes CDR1 MNHEY and CDR2 SVGEGT. The CDR3 length is 15 residues.

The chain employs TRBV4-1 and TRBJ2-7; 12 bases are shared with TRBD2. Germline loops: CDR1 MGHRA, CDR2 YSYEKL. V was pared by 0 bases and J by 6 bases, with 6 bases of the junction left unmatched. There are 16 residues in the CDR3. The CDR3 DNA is TGCGCCAGCAGCCAAGACCCTAGCGGGAGGGCTTCCGAGCAGTACTTC. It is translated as CASSQDPSGRASEQYF.

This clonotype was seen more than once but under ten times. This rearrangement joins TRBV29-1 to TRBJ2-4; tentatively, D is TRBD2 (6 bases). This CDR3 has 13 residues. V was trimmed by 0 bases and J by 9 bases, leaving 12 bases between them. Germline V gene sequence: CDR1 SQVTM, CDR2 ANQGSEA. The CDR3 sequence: CSVEEGGGTIQYF. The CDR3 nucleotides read TGCAGCGTTGAAGAGGGTGGGGGGACCATTCAGTACTTC.

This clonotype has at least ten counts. The CDR3 bases are TGTGCCAGCAGTTTGGAACCGGGGAATGAGCAGTTCTTC. As protein: CASSLEPGNEQFF. The chain employs TRBV6-5 and TRBJ2-1, with D possibly being TRBD2 (5 bases). Germline CDR1 reads MNHEY; CDR2 reads SVGAGI. V lost 4 bases, J lost 7 bases, and 11 bases lay in between. The CDR3 sequence is 13 residues long.

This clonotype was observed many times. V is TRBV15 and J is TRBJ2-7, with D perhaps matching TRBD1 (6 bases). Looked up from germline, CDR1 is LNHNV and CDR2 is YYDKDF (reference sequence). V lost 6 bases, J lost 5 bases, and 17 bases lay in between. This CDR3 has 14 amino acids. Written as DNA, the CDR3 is TGTGCCACCAGTATAGGGGGAGATGCTGACGAGCAGTACTTC. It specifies CATSIGGDADEQYF.

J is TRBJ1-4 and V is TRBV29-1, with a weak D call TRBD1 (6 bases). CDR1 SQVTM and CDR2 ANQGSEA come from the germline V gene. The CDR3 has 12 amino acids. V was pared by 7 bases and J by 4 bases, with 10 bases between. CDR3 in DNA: TGCAGCGGGACAGTCAATAATGAAAAACTGTTTTTT. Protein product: CSGTVNNEKLFF.

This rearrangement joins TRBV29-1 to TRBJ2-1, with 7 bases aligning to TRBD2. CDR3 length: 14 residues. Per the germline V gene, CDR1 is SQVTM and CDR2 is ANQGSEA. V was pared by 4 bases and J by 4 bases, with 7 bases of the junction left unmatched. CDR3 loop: CSVGASGRYNEQFF. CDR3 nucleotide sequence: TGCAGCGTTGGGGCTAGCGGTAGATACAATGAGCAGTTCTTC.

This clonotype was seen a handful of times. CDR3 amino acids: CASNEGWDRGSTDTQYF. CDR3 bases: TGTGCCAGCAACGAGGGTTGGGACAGGGGATCCACAGATACGCAGTATTTT. V usage is TRBV12-3 or TRBV12-4 and J usage is TRBJ2-3; 10 nucleotides align to TRBD1. The V gene end was trimmed by 7 bases and the J gene end by 2 bases; junction bases not matched to a gene: 12. This CDR3 has 17 residues.

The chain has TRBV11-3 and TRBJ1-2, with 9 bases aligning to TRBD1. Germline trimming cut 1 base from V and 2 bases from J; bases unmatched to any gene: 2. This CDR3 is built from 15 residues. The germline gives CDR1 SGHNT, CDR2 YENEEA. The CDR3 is CASSLGQGVNYGYTF. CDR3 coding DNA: TGTGCCAGCAGCTTAGGACAGGGGGTGAACTATGGCTACACCTTC. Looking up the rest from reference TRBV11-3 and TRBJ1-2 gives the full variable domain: EAGVVQSPRYKIIEKKQPVAFWCNPISGHNTLYWYLQNLGQGPELLIRYENEEAVDDSQLPKDRFSAERLKGVDSTLKIQPAELGDSAVYLCASSLGQGVNYGYTFGSGTRLTVV.

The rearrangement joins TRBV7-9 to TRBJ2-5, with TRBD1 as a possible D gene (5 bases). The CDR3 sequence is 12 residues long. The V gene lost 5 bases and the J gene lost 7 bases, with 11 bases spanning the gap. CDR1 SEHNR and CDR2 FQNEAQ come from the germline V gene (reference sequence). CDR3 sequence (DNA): TGTGCCAGCAGCCTCCAGGGCGGGACCCAGTACTTC. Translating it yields CASSLQGGTQYF. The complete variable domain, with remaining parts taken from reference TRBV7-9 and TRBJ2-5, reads DTGVSQNPRHKITKRGQNVTFRCDPISEHNRLYWYRQTLGQGPEFLTYFQNEAQLEKSRLLSDRFSAERPKGSFSTLEIQRTEQGDSAMYLCASSLQGGTQYFGPGTRLLVL.

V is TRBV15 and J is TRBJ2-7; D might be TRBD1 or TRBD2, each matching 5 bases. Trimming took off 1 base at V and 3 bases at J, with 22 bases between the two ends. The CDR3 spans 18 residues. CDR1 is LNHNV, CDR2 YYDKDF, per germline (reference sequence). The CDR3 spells CATSRGVPRDGINYEQYF. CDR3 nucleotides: TGTGCCACCAGCAGAGGCGTTCCCAGGGACGGGATAAACTACGAGCAGTACTTC.

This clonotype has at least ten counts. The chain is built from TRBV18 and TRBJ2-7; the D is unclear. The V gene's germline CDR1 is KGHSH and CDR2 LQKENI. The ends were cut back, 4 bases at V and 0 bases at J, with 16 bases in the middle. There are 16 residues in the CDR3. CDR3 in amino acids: CASSLFSGTSSYEQYF. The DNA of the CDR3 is TGTGCCAGCTCACTCTTTTCAGGCACGAGCTCCTACGAGCAGTACTTC.